The clone carrying this TCR beta chain appeared many times. Its antigen is still unknown. The entry originates in a study of neurological immune-mediated disorders. A single record per CDR3 protein comes from TCRdb applying MiXCR to the 5' RACE reads. The repertoire holds around 46,000 distinct CDR3 sequences, roughly 4% seen once, with approximately 5.3% in the top ten. Study-level points and caveats: No expanded-clone CDR3 amino acid sequence recurred across subjects, suggesting private TCR-beta repertoires.

It was from 2 million PBMCs stored at -80 C that the unsorted libraries were obtained. V dropped 0 bases and J dropped 5 bases, with 10 bases sitting between them. The germline V gene encodes CDR1 SGDLS and CDR2 YYNGEE. This CDR3 is built from 14 residues. This TCR came from a woman aged 60-75 years with multiple sclerosis. The V call is TRBV9, the J call TRBJ2-3, with D perhaps TRBD2 (5 bases). The sequenced material came from PBMCs. The CDR3 DNA is TGTGCCAGCAGCGTAGAGGCTGGAGGAGATACGCAGTATTTT. Translating gives CASSVEAGGDTQYF.